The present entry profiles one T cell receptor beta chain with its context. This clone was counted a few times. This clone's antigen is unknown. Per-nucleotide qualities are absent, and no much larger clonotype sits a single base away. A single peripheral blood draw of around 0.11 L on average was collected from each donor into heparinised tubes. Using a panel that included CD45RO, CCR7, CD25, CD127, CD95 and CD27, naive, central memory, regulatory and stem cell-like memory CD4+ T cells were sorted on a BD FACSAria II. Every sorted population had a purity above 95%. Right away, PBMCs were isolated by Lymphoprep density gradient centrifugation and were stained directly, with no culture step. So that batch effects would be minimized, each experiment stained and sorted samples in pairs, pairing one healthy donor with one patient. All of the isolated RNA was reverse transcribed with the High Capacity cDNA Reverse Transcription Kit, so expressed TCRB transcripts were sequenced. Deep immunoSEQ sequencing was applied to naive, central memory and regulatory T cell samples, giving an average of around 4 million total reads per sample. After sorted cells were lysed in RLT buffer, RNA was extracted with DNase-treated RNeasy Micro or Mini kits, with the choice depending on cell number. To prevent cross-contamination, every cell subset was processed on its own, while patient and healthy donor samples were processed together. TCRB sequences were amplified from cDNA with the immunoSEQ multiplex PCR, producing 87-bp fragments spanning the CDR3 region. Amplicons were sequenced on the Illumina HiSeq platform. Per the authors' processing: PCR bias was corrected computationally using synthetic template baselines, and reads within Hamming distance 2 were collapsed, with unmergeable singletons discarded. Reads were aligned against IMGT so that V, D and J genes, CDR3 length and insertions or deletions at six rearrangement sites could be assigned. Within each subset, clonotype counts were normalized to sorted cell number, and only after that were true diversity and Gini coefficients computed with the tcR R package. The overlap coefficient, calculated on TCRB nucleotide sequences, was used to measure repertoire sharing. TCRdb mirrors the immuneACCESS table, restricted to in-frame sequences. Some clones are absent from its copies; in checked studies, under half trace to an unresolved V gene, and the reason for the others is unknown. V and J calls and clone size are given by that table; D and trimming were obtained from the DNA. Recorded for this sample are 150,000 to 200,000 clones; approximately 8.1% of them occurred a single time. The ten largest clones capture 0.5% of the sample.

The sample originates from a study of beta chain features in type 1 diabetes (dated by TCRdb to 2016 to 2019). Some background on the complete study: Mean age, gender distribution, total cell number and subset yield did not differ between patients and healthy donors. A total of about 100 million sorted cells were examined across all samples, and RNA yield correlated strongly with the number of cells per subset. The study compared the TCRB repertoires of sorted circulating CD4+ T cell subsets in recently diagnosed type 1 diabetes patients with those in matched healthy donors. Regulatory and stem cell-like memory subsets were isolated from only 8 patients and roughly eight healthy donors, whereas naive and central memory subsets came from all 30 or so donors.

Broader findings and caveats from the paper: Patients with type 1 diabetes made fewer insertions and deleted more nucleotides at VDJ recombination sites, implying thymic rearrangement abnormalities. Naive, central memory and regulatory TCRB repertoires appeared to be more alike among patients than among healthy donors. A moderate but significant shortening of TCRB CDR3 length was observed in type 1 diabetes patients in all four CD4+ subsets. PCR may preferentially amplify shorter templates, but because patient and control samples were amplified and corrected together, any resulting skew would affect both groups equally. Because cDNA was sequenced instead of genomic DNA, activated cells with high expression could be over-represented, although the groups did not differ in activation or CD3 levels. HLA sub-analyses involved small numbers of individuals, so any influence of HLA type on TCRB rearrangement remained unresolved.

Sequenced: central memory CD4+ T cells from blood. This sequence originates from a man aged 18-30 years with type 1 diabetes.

CDR3 region: CASSLTRSSYEQYF. The DNA reads TGCGCCAGCAGCTTGACGCGGAGCTCCTACGAGCAGTACTTC. In this chain, TRBV5-1 is recombined with TRBJ2-7, with the D segment identity uncertain. The CDR3 covers 14 residues, taking in both the cysteine and the phenylalanine. Left in the record is the CDR3 DNA by itself, 42 bases read in frame from the first base. The V and J ends are trimmed by 1 base and 0 bases, leaving 8 bases between them. CDR1 SGHRS and CDR2 YFSETQ are derived from the germline V gene.